The 6 T cell receptor beta chains below come from one sample, sequenced in a study of STAT5B mutations in CD4+ large granular lymphocyte leukemia. Only in-frame clones appear in the TCRdb table, and some are missing; sequencing was by immunoSEQ multiplex PCR. The sample has approximately 5,900 clones, around 74% seen once. Sequencing was performed on PBMCs. The receptors derive from an elderly man with CD4+ T-cell large granular lymphocyte leukemia.

CDR3 nucleotide sequence: TGCGCCAGCAGCTGGACGGGACAGGTCGTGGATACGCAGTATTTT. It yields the protein CASSWTGQVVDTQYF. The V call is TRBV5-1, the J call TRBJ2-3; 8 positions agree with TRBD1. This CDR3 is built from 15 residues. Germline V gene data show CDR1 as SGHRS and CDR2 as YFSETQ. V dropped 3 bases and J dropped 6; count of bases not matched to a gene: 9.

The chain carries TRBV10-1 and TRBJ2-1, with TRBD2 matching over 8 bases. This CDR3 contains 13 residues. Trimming took 6 bases from V and 8 from J; bases not matched to a gene: 6. Germline CDR1 and CDR2: WNHNN and SYGVQD (reference sequence). CDR3 residues: CASRGGRMDEQFF. The CDR3 region has the DNA TGCGCCAGCAGGGGCGGGAGGATGGATGAGCAGTTCTTC.

This clone appeared a single time. This chain connects TRBV9 to TRBJ1-5, with D possibly matching TRBD1 (6 bases). Trimming removed 4 bases from V and 10 bases from J, with 18 bases in between. The CDR3 totals 14 residues. Germline CDR1 SGDLS, CDR2 YYNGEE. DNA for the CDR3: TGTGCCAGCAGCCTCGGGGACACCCCCCTACCCCAGCATTTT. Translation gives CASSLGDTPLPQHF.

This clone was picked up a small number of times. The chain combines TRBV6-1 with TRBJ1-1, with D possibly being TRBD1 (6 bases). Germline V gene data show CDR1 as MNHNS and CDR2 as SASEGT. The CDR3 length is 13 residues. Deletions cut 7 bases from V and 6 bases from J, with 15 bases between. The CDR3 DNA reads as TGTGCCAGCAACTCCCGGGGGGCCCCTGAAGCTTTCTTT. It translates to CASNSRGAPEAFF.

The V gene is TRBV27, the J gene TRBJ2-7; 8 bases line up with TRBD1. The CDR3 length is 14 residues. Germline lookup yields CDR1 MNHEY and CDR2 SMNVEV (reference sequence). V shed 3 bases and J 4 bases; nucleotides not matched to a gene: 5. CDR3 sequence (DNA): TGTGCCAGCAGTTTGCACGGACAGGGATACGAGCAGTACTTC. Translating it yields CASSLHGQGYEQYF.

The chain couples TRBV5-6 to TRBJ1-1, with 10 bases identical to TRBD1. Germline values: CDR1 SGHDT, CDR2 YYEEEE. Trimming cost V 5 bases and J 7 bases; bases outside gene matches: 8. This CDR3 region has 14 residues. The CDR3, as DNA: TGTGCCAGCAGTATTGGACAGGGGGGGCATGAAGCTTTCTTT. Amino acid sequence: CASSIGQGGHEAFF.